This T cell receptor beta chain was recovered during a study of cytomegalovirus exposure and HLA in healthy donors. Whole-study findings and limits: An observed cluster of highly shared sequence variants was recorded as a likely sequencing artifact. An analysis was carried out at a later point. It showed that HLA-associated TCR beta chains were more clonally expanded than equally common non-associated chains.

As to this clone: Its antigen is as yet unknown.

Participants comprised healthy donors of bone marrow. V lost 5 bases and J 1 base, leaving 3 bases between the germline ends. CDR1 and CDR2 (germline): SNHLY, FYNNEI. The CDR3 runs to 11 residues. 60 Vbeta and 13 Jbeta primers were used in PCR. Sequencing used immunoSEQ multiplex PCR; TCRdb keeps in-frame clones, though not all of them. The repertoire holds approximately 88,000 clones, roughly 72% seen once, with less than 6% in the top ten. The receptor comes from a man aged 25 to 40 in good health and CMV-seropositive. The rearrangement joins TRBV2 to TRBJ2-7; D gene uncertain. Material: PBMCs. The CDR3 sequence: CASSLSYEQYF. CDR3 DNA sequence: TGTGCCAGCAGTCTATCCTACGAGCAGTACTTC.